The 25 T cell receptor beta chains below all came from one sample that was sequenced in a study of cytomegalovirus exposure and HLA in healthy donors. TCRdb's copy holds only in-frame clones and misses some; the assay was immunoSEQ multiplex PCR. Of about 240,000 clones in the sample, approximately 86% are singletons; the top ten hold less than 1.5%. The specimen sequenced was PBMCs. The receptors here all came from a woman in her twenties or thirties in good health and CMV-seropositive.

This clone has only a few counts. This chain links TRBV10-3 with TRBJ1-1; TRBD1 matches 7 bases. CDR1 is ENHRY, CDR2 SYGVKD, per germline. This CDR3 spans 13 amino acids. Losses at the gene ends were 5 bases for V and 4 bases for J; bases not matched to a gene: 4. CDR3: CAISRQGGTEAFF. As DNA, the CDR3 is TGTGCCATCAGTCGACAGGGTGGCACTGAAGCTTTCTTT.

V usage is TRBV5-8 and J usage is TRBJ2-1; D is possibly TRBD2 (6 bases). CDR1 and CDR2 (germline): SGHTS, YDEGEE. The length of the CDR3 is 15 residues. Trimming took off 4 bases at V and 0 bases at J, with 11 bases between the two ends. The CDR3 protein is CASSPLADSYNEQFF. Written as DNA, the CDR3 is TGTGCCAGCAGCCCATTAGCGGACTCCTACAATGAGCAGTTCTTC.

The V gene is TRBV19, the J gene TRBJ2-1; 14 bases map to TRBD2. Germline lookup yields CDR1 LNHDA and CDR2 SQIVND (reference sequence). The CDR3 runs to 18 residues. V dropped 9 bases and J dropped 2; count of bases not matched to a gene: 12. This chain's CDR3 is CASRGLAGGNQPYNEQFF. Here the CDR3 DNA reads TGTGCCAGCCGCGGACTAGCGGGAGGTAATCAACCCTACAATGAGCAGTTCTTC. The variable domain in full, with the rest retrieved from reference TRBV19 and TRBJ2-1, is DGGITQSPKYLFRKEGQNVTLSCEQNLNHDAMYWYRQDPGQGLRLIYYSQIVNDFQKGDIAEGYSVSREKKESFPLTVTSAQKNPTAFYLCASRGLAGGNQPYNEQFFGPGTRLTVL.

The genes are TRBV15 and TRBJ2-5, with 11 bases fitting TRBD1. J lost 5 bases, V lost 3 bases, and 11 bases had no gene match. This CDR3 is 17 amino acids long. Germline V gives CDR1 LNHNV, CDR2 YYDKDF (reference sequence). The CDR3 region is CATSRGLGTGGYETQYF. The CDR3, as DNA: TGTGCCACCAGCAGGGGCCTGGGGACAGGGGGTTATGAGACCCAGTACTTC.

V and J are TRBV19 and TRBJ2-7; D possibly corresponds to TRBD1 (5 bases). This CDR3 spans 13 amino acids. Germline V gives CDR1 LNHDA, CDR2 SQIVND (reference sequence). Trimming shortened V by 7 bases and J by 7 bases, and 17 bases separated the two germline ends. As DNA, the CDR3 is TGTGCCAGTAAGGAGCAGGGTAGTGAAGAGCAGTACTTC. It is translated as CASKEQGSEEQYF.

The table lists this clone with a few counts. This chain connects TRBV18 to TRBJ1-2; no clear D. Germline assignment: CDR1 KGHSH and CDR2 LQKENI. CDR3 size: 12 residues. V dropped 5 bases and J dropped 0 bases, with 4 bases sitting between them. Here the CDR3 DNA reads TGTGCCAGCTCAGGAGCTAACTATGGCTACACCTTC. Protein: CASSGANYGYTF.

This chain links TRBV4-1 with TRBJ1-3; TRBD1 aligns across 7 bases. Trimming at V came to 2 bases and at J to 2 bases, leaving 9 bases not matched to a gene. The germline CDR1 and CDR2 sequences are MGHRA and YSYEKL. This CDR3 is 17 amino acids long. The CDR3 DNA reads TGCGCCAGCAGCCAAATGACAGGGCTGGCAACTGGAAACACCATATATTTT. Translation: CASSQMTGLATGNTIYF.

This clone was seen more than once but under ten times. The V and J genes are TRBV6-1 and TRBJ2-2; 7 bases agree with TRBD2. The CDR3 loop spans 14 amino acids. Germline assignment: CDR1 MNHNS and CDR2 SASEGT. Trimming took 11 bases from V and 1 from J; bases not matched to a gene: 7. The CDR3 DNA is TGTGCCCTAGTCCGGGAGGAGAACACCGGGGAGCTGTTTTTT. Amino acid sequence: CALVREENTGELFF.

Only one count was recorded for this clone. V gene TRBV29-1 combines with J gene TRBJ1-3; no clear D. Germline loops: CDR1 SQVTM, CDR2 ANQGSEA. Trimming took 5 bases from V and 0 from J, leaving 5 bases between them. The CDR3 has 12 residues. In DNA, the CDR3 is TGCAGCGTTCGAGGCTCTGGAAACACCATATATTTT. This translates into CSVRGSGNTIYF.

The chain recombines TRBV7-6 with TRBJ1-4; TRBD1 matches 9 bases. The CDR3 spans 17 residues. With 4 bases clipped from V and 7 bases from J, the junction kept 13 bases outside the gene matches. Germline V CDR1 and CDR2: SGHVS, FNYEAQ. The CDR3 spells CASSSKTGGGLGEKLFF. The CDR3 coding sequence is TGTGCCAGCAGCTCCAAAACAGGGGGCGGCTTGGGTGAAAAACTGTTTTTT.

The CDR3 reads CASSEGLAGTSYEQYF. CDR3 DNA: TGCGCCAGCAGTGAGGGACTAGCGGGAACCTCCTACGAGCAGTACTTC. The chain has TRBV10-2 and TRBJ2-7; 12 bases map to TRBD2. This CDR3 has 16 amino acids. The germline CDR1 and CDR2 sequences are WSHSY and SAAADI. The junction had 2 bases not matched to a gene; V was cut back by 2 bases and J by 0 bases.

With respect to this clone: A read error may account for a junction end that differs from germline. V usage is TRBV5-6 and J usage is TRBJ2-7; D possibly corresponds to TRBD2 (5 bases). Germline CDR1 is SGHDT and CDR2 is YYEEEE. This CDR3 comprises 15 residues. The CDR3 spells CASNLRGFVADEQYF. The DNA of the CDR3 is TGTGCCAGCAACTTGCGCGGGTTTGTCGCGGACGAGCAGTACTTC.

This clone was observed a few times. The rearrangement joins TRBV19 to TRBJ1-5, with D hard to call. V was pared by 5 bases and J by 5 bases, with 13 bases between. The CDR3 runs 14 residues. CDR1 and CDR2 from the germline V gene are LNHDA and SQIVND (reference sequence). The CDR3 loop is CASSLWEGDQPQHF. CDR3 bases: TGTGCCAGTAGTTTGTGGGAGGGAGATCAGCCCCAGCATTTT.

This chain uses TRBV11-2 with TRBJ2-5; 7 nucleotides line up with TRBD1. Germline CDR1 is SGHAT and CDR2 is FQNNGV. CDR3 length: 13 amino acids. The V segment lost 5 bases and the J segment 5 bases; nucleotides outside the gene matches: 5. The CDR3 sequence is CASSRGQGETQYF. CDR3 in DNA: TGTGCCAGCAGCAGGGGGCAGGGGGAGACCCAGTACTTC.

The chain carries TRBV6-1 and TRBJ1-2; 8 bases match TRBD1. CDR3 length equals 17 residues. In germline, CDR1 is MNHNS, CDR2 SASEGT. V was pared by 3 bases and J by 5 bases, with 14 bases of the junction left unmatched. The CDR3 protein is CASSDGTGLHLLYGYTF. CDR3 DNA sequence: TGTGCCAGCAGTGACGGGACAGGCCTCCACCTCTTATATGGCTACACCTTC.

This clone was observed once. The chain joins TRBV29-1 to TRBJ1-2; TRBD1 matches at 7 bases. The CDR3 covers 13 residues. Unmatched junction bases numbered 9, after V lost 3 bases and J lost 8 bases. Germline CDR1 and CDR2: SQVTM and ANQGSEA. CDR3 in DNA: TGCAGCGTTGAGGAAACAGGGGCCGACGGCTACACCTTC. It yields the protein CSVEETGADGYTF.

A single count supports this clone. This chain joins TRBV6-1 and TRBJ1-3; D is uncertain. The CDR3 totals 16 residues. CDR1 MNHNS and CDR2 SASEGT come from the germline V gene. V lost 2 bases and J 4 bases, leaving 15 bases between the germline ends. The CDR3 loop reads CASSEPIQSSGNTIYF. The CDR3 bases are TGTGCCAGCAGTGAACCCATACAGTCATCCGGAAACACCATATATTTT.

This sequence joins TRBV25-1 and TRBJ2-7; no firm D call. Deletions cut 5 bases from V and 0 bases from J, with 20 bases between. The CDR3 length is 17 residues. The germline V gene encodes CDR1 MGHDK and CDR2 SYGVNS. The CDR3 here is CASSTWAPQLDSYEQYF. The CDR3 DNA sequence: TGTGCCAGCAGTACCTGGGCCCCCCAGCTGGACTCCTACGAGCAGTACTTC.

This clone was seen more than once but under ten times. This sequence joins TRBV27 and TRBJ2-7; possibly TRBD2 for D (6 bases). The CDR3 runs 14 residues. V was trimmed by 5 bases and J by 0 bases, leaving 11 bases between them. Germline values: CDR1 MNHEY, CDR2 SMNVEV (reference sequence). The CDR3 DNA follows: TGTGCCAGCAGTCGAATAGCGGACTCCTACGAGCAGTACTTC. Amino acid sequence: CASSRIADSYEQYF.

The V gene is TRBV5-1, the J gene TRBJ2-1; 13 bases match TRBD2. The CDR3 totals 18 residues. V lost 4 bases and J lost 1; bases outside the gene matches: 8. CDR1 is SGHRS, CDR2 YFSETQ, per germline. CDR3 residues: CASSPEPGLAGSYNEQFF. The CDR3 DNA reads as TGCGCCAGCAGCCCCGAGCCGGGACTAGCGGGATCCTACAATGAGCAGTTCTTC.

The chain recombines TRBV27 with TRBJ2-7; no clear D. Per germline, CDR1 MNHEY and CDR2 SMNVEV (reference sequence). The CDR3 contains 13 residues. The V end lost 2 bases, the J end lost 3 bases, and 8 bases lay between the germline ends. The CDR3 protein is CASSLGWSYEQYF. CDR3 in DNA: TGTGCCAGCAGTTTAGGGTGGAGCTACGAGCAGTACTTC.

J is TRBJ2-7 and V is TRBV6-1, with D unclear. V lost 5 bases, J lost 4 bases, and 15 bases lay in between. CDR1 and CDR2 (germline): MNHNS, SASEGT. This CDR3 contains 14 residues. The CDR3 sequence is CASSPTPHRYEQYF. The CDR3 region has the DNA TGTGCCAGCAGTCCCACGCCACATCGATACGAGCAGTACTTC.

The V call is TRBV29-1, the J call TRBJ2-3, with 8 bases aligning to TRBD2. This CDR3 spans 15 amino acids. Germline V gene lookup returns CDR1 SQVTM and CDR2 ANQGSEA. The junction had 6 bases not matched to a gene; V was cut back by 2 bases and J by 2 bases. CDR3 region: CSVEPTSGLTDTQYF. In DNA form, the CDR3 reads TGCAGCGTTGAACCCACTAGCGGCCTCACAGATACGCAGTATTTT.

The chain couples TRBV19 to TRBJ2-1; D may be TRBD2 (7 bases). The germline CDR1 and CDR2 sequences are LNHDA and SQIVND (reference sequence). This CDR3 is 13 amino acids long. The V end was cut by 5 bases, the J end by 12 bases, with 17 bases between. As DNA, the CDR3 is TGTGCCAGTAGTCCCCGGGGGGCGGTTCGGCAGTTCTTC. It encodes CASSPRGAVRQFF. Full variable domain (outside the CDR3, taken from reference TRBV19 and TRBJ2-1): DGGITQSPKYLFRKEGQNVTLSCEQNLNHDAMYWYRQDPGQGLRLIYYSQIVNDFQKGDIAEGYSVSREKKESFPLTVTSAQKNPTAFYLCASSPRGAVRQFFGPGTRLTVL.

The chain links TRBV19 to TRBJ2-7; possibly TRBD2 for D (5 bases). V gave up 2 bases and J gave up 3 bases, with 11 bases separating them. Germline values: CDR1 LNHDA, CDR2 SQIVND (reference sequence). The CDR3 loop spans 14 amino acids. The CDR3 nucleotides read TGTGCCAGTAGTATAATAGTGGGAGACTACGAGCAGTACTTC. It yields the protein CASSIIVGDYEQYF.